This T cell receptor (beta chain) was recovered during a study of T-cell memory formation after mild COVID-19 (dated by TCRdb to the early 2020s). Notes on the research overall: TCR sequence clusters from the two donors were found to be largely donor specific. Two young, previously healthy adult volunteers made up the cohort, one male and one female. In a couple of donors, T-cell clones that expanded and contracted after mild COVID-19 were tracked by sequencing TCRalpha and TCRbeta repertoires over time. Broad study findings and their caveats: Clones that contracted from day 15 to 85 showed balanced CD4/CD8 phenotypes, whereas a second wave of clones that expanded from day 15 to 37 leaned towards CD4+. Contracting CD4+ clones appeared mostly in the CM and EM memory subsets, whereas CD8+ clones were enriched in EMRA. Whether the second-wave clones peaking on day 37 were SARS-CoV-2 specific was not confirmed. The study included only two mild cases, and larger cohorts that include severe cases with pre-infection samples were judged to be necessary. Some responding clones were detected in pre-infection memory, which suggested that pre-existing cross-reactive memory T cells had joined the SARS-CoV-2 response.

Ficoll-Paque density gradient centrifugation was used to isolate PBMCs. This sample was sequenced with an Illumina NovaSeq 6000. TCRalpha and TCRbeta cDNA libraries were constructed by 5'RACE with constant-segment primers, with sample barcodes and unique molecular identifiers being introduced. Trizol reagent was used to extract RNA from every sample. The libraries were amplified in two PCR steps, and the second step added a second sample barcode and Illumina TruSeq adapters. The libraries were sequenced on an Illumina NovaSeq using 2 x 150 bp paired-end reads. Concerning the study's data processing: Reads were demultiplexed and collapsed into UMI-guided consensus sequences with migec v1.2.7. Using mixcr v2.1.11, UMI consensuses were aligned to TRA and TRB V and J templates and then assembled into clonotypes. Expanded or contracted clonotypes were those called significant by both edgeR and NoisET, with noise models trained on biological replicates. For edgeR calls, a false discovery rate-adjusted p below 0.01 and a log2 fold-change threshold of 1 were applied. As an exploratory analysis of dynamics, max-normalized trajectories of the 1000 most abundant clonotypes were examined by PCA with hierarchical clustering. Each responding clone was given a CD4 or CD8 phenotype based on the CD4+ and CD8+ repertoires, which had been sequenced separately. TCRdb ran its own pipeline on the public reads, namely fastp trimming at Q25 and MiXCR clone calling, and kept in-frame beta chains. Rows matching on CDR3 protein sequence are summarized as one entry with the most common DNA and genes. TCRdb's processing, not the study's, gives the V and J calls here. This sample gives 450,000 to 650,000 distinct CDR3 sequences in total; about 20% of them show up just once. Approximately 8.4% of the sample goes to the ten largest clones.

Comment on this clonotype: The antigen it binds to is not known. There are no base qualities to consult, and no much larger clone falls within one base.

This TCR derives from an adult woman who had mild COVID-19 (a few samples of this study predate the infection). The sample titles of this study are shuffled in the database, so cell type and time point are left out; the donor was told from shared clones. Sequenced material: PBMCs or a T cell subset sorted from them (not recorded which).

The CDR3 in this case is CATSDPKDASYGYTF. The DNA is TGTGCCACCAGTGATCCCAAGGATGCGTCCTATGGCTACACCTTC. The chain joins TRBV24-1 to TRBJ1-2, with an unclear D gene assignment. The junction shows trimming of 3 bases on V and 4 bases on J, plus 14 bases between the germline ends. The germline V gene encodes CDR1 KGHDR and CDR2 SFDVKD. Reading from cysteine to phenylalanine, the CDR3 counts 15 amino acids. CDR3 DNA only is kept here, 45 bases in frame from base 1.